This T cell receptor beta chain was sequenced during a study of T-cell reconstitution after alpha-beta-depleted transplantation in children. CDR1 is ENHRY and CDR2 is SYGVKD in the germline V gene. The V and J ends lost 0 bases and 6 bases respectively, with 12 bases between them. There are 15 residues in the CDR3. This clonotype was seen repeatedly, ten times or more. Its matching antigen is unknown. TCRbeta library construction was performed incorporating unique molecular identifiers. A single record per CDR3 protein comes from TCRdb applying MiXCR to the PCR reads. The sample holds 700,000 to 950,000 distinct CDR3 sequences, approximately 15% seen once. Overall study results and limits: Some patients owed their high day-60 TCRbeta diversity to surviving recipient T cells and thymic progenitors. The authors attributed T-cell counts and diversity one year after transplant mostly to newly produced T cells. Alpha-beta T cells present about two months after transplant were reported to originate from several hundred expanded graft clones.

The source was PBMCs, mostly from graft donor cells, collected 360 days after TCRalphabeta/CD19-depleted stem cell transplant. This sequence joins TRBV10-3 and TRBJ2-1; D not certain. The clonotype comes from a male patient younger than 18 who had a stem cell transplant for acute lymphoblastic leukemia, so the T cells may come from the graft donor. Written as DNA, the CDR3 is TGTGCCATCAGTGAGTCAATAGCCCCCGGCAATGAGCAGTTCTTC. It translates to CAISESIAPGNEQFF.